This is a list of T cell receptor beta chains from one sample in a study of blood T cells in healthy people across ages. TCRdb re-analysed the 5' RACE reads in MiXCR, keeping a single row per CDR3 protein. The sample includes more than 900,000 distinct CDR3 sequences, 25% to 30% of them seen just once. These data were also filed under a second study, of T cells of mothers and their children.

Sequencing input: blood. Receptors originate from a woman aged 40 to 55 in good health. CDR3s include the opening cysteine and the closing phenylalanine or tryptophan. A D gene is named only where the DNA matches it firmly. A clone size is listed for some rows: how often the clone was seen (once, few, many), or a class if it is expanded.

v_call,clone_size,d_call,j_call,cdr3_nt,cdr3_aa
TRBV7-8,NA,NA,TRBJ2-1,TGTGCCAGCAGCCGTGGACAGCCCTACAATGAGCAGTTCTTC,CASSRGQPYNEQFF
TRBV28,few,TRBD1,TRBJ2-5,TGTGCCAGCAGCCGACTGACAGGGGCCCAAGAGACCCAGTACTTC,CASSRLTGAQETQYF
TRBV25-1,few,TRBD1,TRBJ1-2,TGTGCCAGCAGTACCCGACAGGGGAGCAGCTATGGCTACACCTTC,CASSTRQGSSYGYTF
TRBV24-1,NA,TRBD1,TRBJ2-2,TGTGCCACCAGTGATGCAGGACAGGGAGTGACCGGGGAGCTGTTTTTT,CATSDAGQGVTGELFF
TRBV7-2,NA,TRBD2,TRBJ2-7,TGTGCCAGCCGGGAGTCTAGCGGGGGATACTACGAGCAGTACTTC,CASRESSGGYYEQYF
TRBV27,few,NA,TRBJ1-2,TGTGCCAGCAGTTTAGAGCCAGGGATCTATGGCTACACCTTC,CASSLEPGIYGYTF
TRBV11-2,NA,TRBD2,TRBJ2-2,TGTGCCAGCAGCTTACTAGCGGGAGACACCGGGGAGCTGTTTTTT,CASSLLAGDTGELFF
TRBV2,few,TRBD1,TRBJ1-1,TGTGCCAGCAGTGTTGGGTCAGGGGGCAGGGTTGGCACTGAAGCTTTCTTT,CASSVGSGGRVGTEAFF
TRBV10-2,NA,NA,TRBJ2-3,TGCGCCAGCAGTGAGTCGACGGTGGGGTGGGGCACAGATACGCAGTATTTT,CASSESTVGWGTDTQYF
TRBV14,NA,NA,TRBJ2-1,TGTGCCAGCAGCCTTGGGACCGAATTTAAATCCTACAATGAGCAGTTCTTC,CASSLGTEFKSYNEQFF
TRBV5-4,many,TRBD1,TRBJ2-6,TGTGCCAGCAGCTCCAGTTGGACAGGGCGGACTGGGGCCAACGTCCTGACTTTC,CASSSSWTGRTGANVLTF
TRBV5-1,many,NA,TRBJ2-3,TGCGCCAGCAGCTTGGGGGGAGAGGATACGCAGTATTTT,CASSLGGEDTQYF
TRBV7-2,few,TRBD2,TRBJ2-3,TGTGCCAGCAGCTTAGCGCAAGGACTAGCGGGAGGAGAGTATTTT,CASSLAQGLAGGEYF
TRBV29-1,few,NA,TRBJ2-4,TGCAGCGTTGAAGAGGCCGTCTCCAAAAACATTCAGTACTTC,CSVEEAVSKNIQYF
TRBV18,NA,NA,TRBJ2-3,TGTGCCAGCTCACCCACCACAGATACGCGGTATTTT,CASSPTTDTRYF
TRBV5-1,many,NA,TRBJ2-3,TGCGCCAGCAGCTCAGACCTTAGCACAGATACGCAGTATTTT,CASSSDLSTDTQYF
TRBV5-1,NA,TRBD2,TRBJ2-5,TGCGCCAGCAACAGCGGGAGGGCCCTGGAGACCCAGTACTTC,CASNSGRALETQYF
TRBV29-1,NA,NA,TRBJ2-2,TGCAGCGCTGCTGAGAACACCGGGGAGCTGTTTTTT,CSAAENTGELFF